These T cell receptor beta chains were read from a single sample in a study of CD8 T cells in Susac syndrome. TCRdb used MiXCR to reprocess the immunoSEQ multiplex PCR reads, holding one entry per CDR3 protein. The table shows about 140,000 distinct CDR3 sequences, with around 95% occurring only once. Source material: CD4+ T cells from PBMCs. The receptor source for this set is a human donor with Susac syndrome. CDR3s include the opening cysteine and the closing phenylalanine or tryptophan. Each record gives: V gene, CDR3 protein.

v_gene: TRBV30
CDR3aa: CAWSVSGRPYEQYF

v_gene: TRBV29-1
CDR3aa: CSVARGAENIQYF

v_gene: TRBV4-1
CDR3aa: CASSYGRSVYQETQYF

v_gene: TRBV10-3
CDR3aa: CAIRPDRGGNTIYF

v_gene: TRBV20-1
CDR3aa: CSVGLALEQFF

v_gene: TRBV28
CDR3aa: CASSSRTTTQYF

v_gene: TRBV24-1
CDR3aa: CATSDQGSLFNNEQFF

v_gene: TRBV21-1
CDR3aa: CASSRRVDVADTQYF

v_gene: TRBV29-1
CDR3aa: CSVLRQGRSGYTF

v_gene: TRBV20-1
CDR3aa: CSAGDRDTEAFF

v_gene: TRBV3-1
CDR3aa: CASSPTGRSYGYTF

v_gene: TRBV4-2
CDR3aa: CASSQDKGSVDEQFF

v_gene: TRBV30
CDR3aa: CAWTTVPDTQYF

v_gene: TRBV20-1
CDR3aa: CSAREGGGLSTQYF

v_gene: TRBV2
CDR3aa: CASGRTARQPSYEQYF

v_gene: TRBV5-1
CDR3aa: CASSLAGQQNEKLFF

v_gene: TRBV3-1
CDR3aa: CASSRLGTSGETQYF

v_gene: TRBV7-6
CDR3aa: CASSPRQLQETQYF

v_gene: TRBV2
CDR3aa: CASSEGQGNSPLHF

v_gene: TRBV3-1
CDR3aa: CASSRRTGGESPLHF

v_gene: TRBV19
CDR3aa: CASRMTSGEETQYF

v_gene: TRBV21-1
CDR3aa: CASSNRTSYEQYF

v_gene: TRBV27
CDR3aa: CASSRDGVDNQPQHF

v_gene: TRBV6-2/TRBV6-3
CDR3aa: CASTDYNEQFF

v_gene: TRBV27
CDR3aa: CASSSPTSGRVYEQYF

v_gene: TRBV7-9
CDR3aa: CASSSHTSAYF

v_gene: TRBV28
CDR3aa: CASRQQGNTEAFF

v_gene: TRBV30
CDR3aa: CAWSAGTRGTQYF

v_gene: TRBV30
CDR3aa: CAWSLPGQTSTDTQYF

v_gene: TRBV19
CDR3aa: CASSPSSGTGRDNEQFF

v_gene: TRBV4-3
CDR3aa: CASSQGLGGVGTQYF

v_gene: TRBV5-6
CDR3aa: CASSLAMGSYEQYF

v_gene: TRBV4-3
CDR3aa: CASSQARAGELFF

v_gene: TRBV11-2
CDR3aa: CASKPHGGELFF

v_gene: TRBV29-1
CDR3aa: CSVEVQGDTEAFF

v_gene: TRBV20-1
CDR3aa: CSARQGATEAFF

v_gene: TRBV5-1
CDR3aa: CASSLWTENSPLHF

v_gene: TRBV20-1
CDR3aa: CSADRQGADTEAFF

v_gene: TRBV2
CDR3aa: CASSEQGEEAFF

v_gene: TRBV20-1
CDR3aa: CSAPGGVNEAFF

v_gene: TRBV15
CDR3aa: CATSRDVEQPQHF

v_gene: TRBV20-1
CDR3aa: CSASQPGLYNSPLHF

v_gene: TRBV30
CDR3aa: CAWSPTRMGRSNSYTF

v_gene: TRBV9
CDR3aa: CASSVLSTGAFNEQFF

v_gene: TRBV12-3/TRBV12-4
CDR3aa: CASSLGTGGGYTF

v_gene: TRBV19
CDR3aa: CASSISGGKETQYF

v_gene: TRBV5-1
CDR3aa: CASSSGDHLNYGYTF

v_gene: TRBV20-1
CDR3aa: CSAPDRGNNQPQHF

v_gene: TRBV3-1
CDR3aa: CASRHQGAGEQYF

v_gene: TRBV29-1
CDR3aa: CSVESAGTNYGYTF

v_gene: TRBV13
CDR3aa: CASSPTVFGNMDTQYF

v_gene: TRBV19
CDR3aa: CASRRDRSSNQPQHF

v_gene: TRBV20-1
CDR3aa: CSARDRVGGELFF

v_gene: TRBV28
CDR3aa: CASKTGGGQTYNEQFF

v_gene: TRBV30
CDR3aa: CAGTVNTEAFF